This TCR beta chain originates from a study of beta chain features in type 1 diabetes. Study-level results: Shortening that was moderate but significant affected the TCRB CDR3s of Type 1 diabetes patients in all four CD4+ subsets.

Every bit of the isolated RNA underwent reverse transcription, so sequencing read expressed TCRB transcripts. Using immunoSEQ multiplex PCR, the repertoire was profiled, and TCRdb retains in-frame clones only, with some absent. This sample has approximately 240,000 clones; 16% occur once, and the top ten carry less than 0.09%. Germline V gene sequence: CDR1 GTSNPN, CDR2 SVGIG (reference sequence). V was pared by 0 bases and J by 0 bases, with 9 bases between. The CDR3 has 15 amino acids. As regards this clone: The antigen is not known.

The specimen was naive CD4+ T cells from blood. The V gene is TRBV30, the J gene TRBJ1-5; possibly TRBD1 for D (5 bases). The receptor was isolated from a man aged 30-40 years with type 1 diabetes. Here the CDR3 DNA reads TGTGCCTGGAGTGTAGGGGCGGATAGCAATCAGCCCCAGCATTTT. Translated, it gives CAWSVGADSNQPQHF.